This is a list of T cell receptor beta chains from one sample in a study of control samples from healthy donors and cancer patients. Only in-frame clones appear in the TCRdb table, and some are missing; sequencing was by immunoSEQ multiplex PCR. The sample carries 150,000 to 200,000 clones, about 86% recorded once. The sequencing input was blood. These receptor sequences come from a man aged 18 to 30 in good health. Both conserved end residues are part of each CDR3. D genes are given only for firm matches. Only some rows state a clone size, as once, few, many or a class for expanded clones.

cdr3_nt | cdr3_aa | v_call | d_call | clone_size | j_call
TGTGCCAGCAGTCCTAACAGGGTCCAGGAGACTGAAGCTTTCTTT | CASSPNRVQETEAFF | TRBV6-5 | - | - | TRBJ1-1
TGTGCCAGCAGCTTAGGGGGGGGGACCCAGTACTTC | CASSLGGGTQYF | TRBV7-9 | TRBD2 | - | TRBJ2-5
TGTGCCATCAGTGACCCCCGACAGGGTCACGCTGAAGCTTTCTTT | CAISDPRQGHAEAFF | TRBV10-3 | TRBD1 | - | TRBJ1-1
TGTGCCAGCAGCTTACACTTCTTGCCGGGGGCCTACGAGCAGTACTTC | CASSLHFLPGAYEQYF | TRBV7-2 | - | - | TRBJ2-7
TGTGCCAGCAGCGCCGGGACAGGGATGACTGGAAACACCATATATTTT | CASSAGTGMTGNTIYF | TRBV5-4 | TRBD1 | - | TRBJ1-3
TGTGCCAGCAGGGGGTTCTACGAGCAGTACTTC | CASRGFYEQYF | TRBV28 | - | - | TRBJ2-7
TGTGCCAGCAGCCGGCTCGGGAACGATCCCTACGAGCAGTACTTC | CASSRLGNDPYEQYF | TRBV4-2 | - | - | TRBJ2-7
TGTGCCAGCAGTTTAGGGACAGGGGCTTTCTTT | CASSLGTGAFF | TRBV27 | TRBD1 | - | TRBJ1-1
TGTGCCAGTAGCTCCGGGACTAGCGGGGGCAATGAGCAGTTCTTC | CASSSGTSGGNEQFF | TRBV19 | TRBD2 | - | TRBJ2-1
TGTGCCAGCAGCTTAGGAGGTCGCCCGAATTCACCCCTCCACTTT | CASSLGGRPNSPLHF | TRBV11-2 | - | few | TRBJ1-6
TGTGCCAGTAGTCCGCCAGGGGGACAGGTTTTTAGCACCTTC | CASSPPGGQVFSTF | TRBV19 | TRBD1 | - | TRBJ1-2
TGTGCCAGCAGCAGTGGTTACACCGGGGAGCTGTTTTTT | CASSSGYTGELFF | TRBV9 | - | - | TRBJ2-2
TGCGCCAGCAGTCAACTACAGGGCCACACAGATACGCAGTATTTT | CASSQLQGHTDTQYF | TRBV23-1 | - | - | TRBJ2-3
TGTGCCAGCAGCGCTTCCCCATATCGGGGTGCGAACACCGGGGAGCTGTTTTTT | CASSASPYRGANTGELFF | TRBV11-2 | - | - | TRBJ2-2
TGTGCCAGCAGCTTAGAAACAATCTTTCAAGAGACCCAGTACTTC | CASSLETIFQETQYF | TRBV7-9 | - | - | TRBJ2-5
TGCGCCAGCAGTTTGGAGGGAGGACAGGGCATAACCGGGGAGCTGTTTTTT | CASSLEGGQGITGELFF | TRBV5-1 | TRBD1 | few | TRBJ2-2
TGTGCCAGCAGCGTAGCCGGGTTCGGCGGGGGGTCTTCGGATACGCAGTATTTT | CASSVAGFGGGSSDTQYF | TRBV9 | TRBD2 | - | TRBJ2-3
TGTGCCAGCAGCCAAGATGTTCCCCAGCCCCAGCATTTT | CASSQDVPQPQHF | TRBV4-2 | - | once | TRBJ1-5
TGTGCCAGCGTCCCCGGGACAACTAGCACAGATACGCAGTATTTT | CASVPGTTSTDTQYF | TRBV27 | - | - | TRBJ2-3
TGTGCCAGCAGCAGGGACGGATTTAACTATGGCTACACCTTC | CASSRDGFNYGYTF | TRBV7-2 | - | few | TRBJ1-2